This record looks at one T cell receptor (beta chain) sequence and its context. From germline, CDR1 is MNHNS and CDR2 SASEGT. V dropped 4 bases and J dropped 1; count of bases not matched to a gene: 10. CDR3 size: 17 residues. This specimen comes from a study of T cell changes during pregnancy in multiple sclerosis. Some clones are missing from TCRdb's copy, which holds only in-frame ones; the method was immunoSEQ multiplex PCR. Here the sample spans 90,000 to 95,000 clones, about 93% being singletons. The genes are TRBV6-1 and TRBJ2-1; TRBD1 aligns across 7 bases. The sequence was obtained from a female donor with multiple sclerosis, enrolled in a pregnancy study. Sequencing used peripheral blood, obtained in the first trimester of pregnancy. CDR3 amino acids: CASSGRDSGLSYNEQFF. The CDR3 DNA follows: TGTGCCAGCAGTGGTAGGGACAGCGGCTTATCCTACAATGAGCAGTTCTTC.